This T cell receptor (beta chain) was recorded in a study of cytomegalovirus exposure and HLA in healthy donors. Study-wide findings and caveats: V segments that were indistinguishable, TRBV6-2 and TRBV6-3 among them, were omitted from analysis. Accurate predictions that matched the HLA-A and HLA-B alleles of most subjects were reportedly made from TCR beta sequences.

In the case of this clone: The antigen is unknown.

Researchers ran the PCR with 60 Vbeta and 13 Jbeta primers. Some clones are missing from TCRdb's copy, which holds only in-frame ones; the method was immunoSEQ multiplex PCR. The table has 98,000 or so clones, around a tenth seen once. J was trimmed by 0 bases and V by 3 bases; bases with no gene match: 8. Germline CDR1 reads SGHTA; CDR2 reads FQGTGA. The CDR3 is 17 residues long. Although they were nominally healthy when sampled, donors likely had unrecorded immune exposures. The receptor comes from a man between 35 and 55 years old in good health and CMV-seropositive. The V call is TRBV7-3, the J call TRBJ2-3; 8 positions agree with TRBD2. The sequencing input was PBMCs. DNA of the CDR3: TGTGCCAGCAGCTTGGGGTTCGGCGGGAGGAGCACAGATACGCAGTATTTT. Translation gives CASSLGFGGRSTDTQYF.